These 10 T cell receptor beta chains were sequenced from one sample in a study of yellow fever vaccine responses in identical twins (dated by TCRdb to 2016 to 2019). The library was produced with RT-PCR. Sequencing took place on an Illumina HiSeq 2500. TCRdb ran its own pipeline on the public reads, namely fastp trimming at Q25 and MiXCR clone calling, and kept in-frame beta chains. Records with the same CDR3 protein are collapsed into one entry carrying the most frequent genes and DNA. The sample table records 30,000 to 40,000 distinct CDR3 sequences; roughly three fifths of these occur just once. The leading ten clones occupy more than 4% of the sample. The sequences come from T cells from blood (PBMCs), unsorted or a sorted subset (not recorded which), collected before or after yellow fever vaccination (not recorded which). The receptors were sampled from a woman aged 18 to 35 who received the yellow fever vaccine. Donor details come from another sample of the same person, matched by shared clones.

The chain carries TRBV10-3 and TRBJ2-3, with D unresolved. Trimming left V 9 bases short and J 4 bases short, with 14 bases between. The germline V gene encodes CDR1 ENHRY and CDR2 SYGVKD. The length of the CDR3 is 13 residues. CDR3 residues: CAITSSRADTQYF. DNA for the CDR3: TGTGCCATAACGAGCAGCCGCGCAGATACGCAGTATTTT.

This clonotype was seen once. The rearrangement uses TRBV7-2 and TRBJ1-1; possibly TRBD1 for D (5 bases). The CDR3 is made up of 15 amino acids. V lost 0 bases, J lost 1 base, and 9 bases lay in between. Germline CDR1 is SGHTA and CDR2 is FQGNSA. The CDR3 nucleotides read TGTGCCAGCAGCTTAGCGGGGGAAGCGAACACTGAAGCTTTCTTT. It encodes CASSLAGEANTEAFF.

J is TRBJ2-7 and V is TRBV6-2 or TRBV6-3; tentative D call: TRBD2 (5 bases). This CDR3 has 15 amino acids. The ends were cut back, 0 bases at V and 3 bases at J, with 12 bases in the middle. Germline V gene lookup returns CDR1 MNHEY and CDR2 SVGEGT. CDR3 nucleotide sequence: TGTGCCAGCAGTTACTCTGCCGCTCGGGGCTACGAGCAGTACGTC. Its translation: CASSYSAARGYEQYV.

V usage is TRBV10-3 and J usage is TRBJ2-7, with TRBD1 as a possible D gene (5 bases). Germline assignment: CDR1 ENHRY and CDR2 SYGVKD. V shed 6 bases and J shed 2 bases, with 11 bases lying between them. The CDR3 is 13 amino acids. Here the CDR3 DNA reads TGTGCCATCAGAGAAGGGGTTACCTACGAGCAGTACTTC. Translating gives CAIREGVTYEQYF.

V and J are TRBV20-1 and TRBJ2-5, with 8 bases matching TRBD2. The CDR3 is made up of 16 amino acids. Germline CDR1 reads DFQATT; CDR2 reads SNEGSKA (reference sequence). V shed 3 bases and J 0 bases; nucleotides not matched to a gene: 9. CDR3 sequence (DNA): TGCAGTGCTAGGGAGTCTAGCGGGTGGAACCAAGAGACCCAGTACTTC. Protein product: CSARESSGWNQETQYF.

This chain connects TRBV5-1 to TRBJ1-1; 8 bases agree with TRBD1. Trimming cost V 5 bases and J 4 bases; bases outside gene matches: 10. Germline lookup yields CDR1 SGHRS and CDR2 YFSETQ. This CDR3 has 15 amino acids. CDR3 DNA: TGCGCCAGCAGTTCGGCAAGGACAGGGCTCACTGAAGCTTTCTTT. Amino acids: CASSSARTGLTEAFF.

This chain links TRBV15 with TRBJ1-2; D ambiguous. Deletions cut 0 bases from V and 0 bases from J, with 8 bases between. The CDR3 sequence is 15 residues long. Looked up from germline, CDR1 is LNHNV and CDR2 is YYDKDF (reference sequence). CDR3 region: CATSRENGANYGYTF. The CDR3 nucleotides are TGTGCCACCAGCAGAGAAAACGGCGCTAACTATGGCTACACCTTC.

This clonotype was detected a few times. One end of the junction does not line up with germline, which may come from a read error. The rearrangement joins TRBV5-1 to TRBJ2-5; TRBD2 is a possible D gene (6 bases). Germline-derived CDR1 and CDR2 are SGHRS and YFSETQ. This CDR3 comprises 13 residues. The chain's CDR3 is CASSLGYDRDWDF. The CDR3 DNA follows: TGCGCCAGCAGCTTGGGGTACGACCGGGACTGGGACTTC.

The chain links TRBV11-2 to TRBJ1-2, with 7 bases aligning to TRBD1. The CDR3 contains 15 residues. After removal of 5 bases from V and 3 bases from J, the junction contained 9 bases not matched to a gene. CDR1 and CDR2 from the germline V gene are SGHAT and FQNNGV. CDR3: CASSERGDSDYGYTF. CDR3 bases: TGTGCCAGCAGCGAGCGGGGGGACAGCGACTATGGCTACACCTTC.

The rearrangement links TRBV28 to TRBJ2-7; TRBD2 might be the D (6 bases). This CDR3 has 14 amino acids. Trimming left V 5 bases short and J 2 bases short, with 13 bases between. Germline values: CDR1 MDHEN, CDR2 SYDVKM. CDR3 protein: CASSGTQNAYEQYF. CDR3 DNA sequence: TGTGCCAGCAGTGGGACTCAAAATGCCTACGAGCAGTACTTC.